What follows is one T cell receptor (beta chain) and its context. This sample is drawn from a study of blood T cell repertoires in COVID-19. The assay was immunoSEQ multiplex PCR, and TCRdb's table has in-frame clones only and misses some. In the table there are roughly 180,000 clones, about three quarters of which are singletons. CDR1 and CDR2 from the germline V gene are MDHEN and SYDVKM. The length of the CDR3 is 13 residues. V gave up 7 bases and J gave up 5 bases, with 14 bases separating them. Sequences were obtained from peripheral blood. This receptor was identified in a woman in her fifties or sixties with active or convalescent COVID-19. V is TRBV28 and J is TRBJ2-5; weak D call: TRBD1 (5 bases). The DNA of the CDR3 is TGTGCCAGCACCTCGTGGGGCGGCGAGACCCAGTACTTC. Protein sequence: CASTSWGGETQYF.